This is a list of T cell receptor beta chains from one sample in a study of blood T cell repertoires in COVID-19. Using immunoSEQ multiplex PCR, the repertoire was profiled, and TCRdb retains in-frame clones only, with some absent. The table shows under 350,000 clones, with around 86% occurring only once. Material: PBMCs or T cells enriched from blood (not recorded which). These receptors all stem from a woman aged 40 to 50 with acute COVID-19. Each CDR3 is given with its conserved first and last residue. The D gene is left open where the match is weak. Rows give clone size only sometimes, using once, few, many, or a class for an expanded clone.

V gene	clone size	D gene	J gene	CDR3 protein	CDR3 DNA
TRBV5-5	NA	NA	TRBJ2-5	CASSRGLTKETQYF	TGTGCCAGCAGCAGGGGACTGACTAAAGAGACCCAGTACTTC
TRBV11-2	NA	TRBD1	TRBJ1-1	CASSFRGRNTEAFF	TGTGCCAGCAGCTTCAGGGGGCGGAACACTGAAGCTTTCTTT
TRBV18	NA	NA	TRBJ1-5	CASSWGPQPQHF	TGTGCCAGCTCTTGGGGGCCACAGCCCCAGCATTTT
TRBV7-6	NA	NA	TRBJ2-1	CASSLGWGDEQFF	TGTGCCAGCAGCTTAGGTTGGGGGGATGAGCAGTTCTTC
TRBV11-2	NA	NA	TRBJ1-1	CASSPLLMRTTNTEAFF	TGTGCCAGCAGCCCCCTACTTATGCGGACAACGAACACTGAAGCTTTCTTT
TRBV11-1	few	NA	TRBJ2-3	CASFLRGTDTQYF	TGTGCCAGCTTCCTACGGGGCACAGATACGCAGTATTTT
TRBV4-3	NA	NA	TRBJ2-7	CASSQEIRGLGEQYF	TGCGCCAGCAGCCAAGAAATTCGAGGGTTAGGCGAGCAGTACTTC
TRBV18	NA	TRBD1	TRBJ1-2	CASSPTTGGRNYGYTF	TGTGCCAGCTCACCTACGACAGGGGGCAGAAACTATGGCTACACCTTC
TRBV5-1	NA	TRBD1	TRBJ2-7	CASSPDRVDEQYF	TGCGCCAGCAGCCCGGACAGGGTCGACGAGCAGTACTTC
TRBV19	NA	NA	TRBJ2-5	CASSILRQGGIQETQYF	TGTGCCAGTAGTATATTGCGGCAGGGCGGGATCCAAGAGACCCAGTACTTC